The 24 T cell receptor beta chains reported below all come from one sample, sequenced in a study of blood T cell repertoires in COVID-19 (dated by TCRdb to 2020 to 2022). The receptor library was made with the immunoSEQ multiplex PCR assay. TCRdb's version of the immuneACCESS table is confined to in-frame rearrangements and falls short of the full clone set. An unresolved V gene accounts for under half of the shortfall where checked; the remainder is of unknown origin. The sample table lists 250,000 to 300,000 clones, roughly 90% of them with a count of one. The top ten constitute 2% to 2.5% of the sample. The sequencing input was peripheral blood. These receptors came from a woman in her thirties with COVID-19, enrolled during active disease.

CDR3 nucleotides: TGTGCCAGCAGCTTAACTGGCAGGGTTAACAATGAGCAGTTCTTC. Protein product: CASSLTGRVNNEQFF. The J gene is TRBJ2-1, the V gene TRBV7-3, with D tentatively TRBD1 (5 bases). The CDR3 is 15 amino acids. V lost 0 bases to trimming and J lost 5 bases, with 11 bases between them. Germline CDR1 reads SGHTA; CDR2 reads FQGTGA.

The chain combines TRBV7-9 with TRBJ1-1; tentative D call: TRBD1 (5 bases). V shed 1 base and J shed 3 bases, with 9 bases lying between them. There are 14 residues in the CDR3. The germline V gene has CDR1 SEHNR and CDR2 FQNEAQ (reference sequence). CDR3 region: CASSLGVGDTEAFF. The CDR3 coding sequence is TGTGCCAGCAGCTTAGGTGTAGGGGACACTGAAGCTTTCTTT.

This clone was detected only once. The rearrangement uses TRBV29-1 and TRBJ1-2; TRBD1 might be the D (6 bases). The germline V gene encodes CDR1 SQVTM and CDR2 ANQGSEA. V gave up 6 bases and J gave up 4 bases, with 12 bases separating them. The CDR3 has 12 residues. In DNA, the CDR3 is TGCAGCGTCGAGGACAGAAGCTATGGCTACACCTTC. It yields the protein CSVEDRSYGYTF.

J is TRBJ2-7 and V is TRBV5-6; TRBD1 matches 8 bases. The CDR3 covers 14 residues. Germline-derived CDR1 and CDR2 are SGHDT and YYEEEE. V lost 6 bases to trimming and J lost 5 bases; unmatched junction nucleotides: 10. The CDR3 region is CASMETGGPDEQYF. DNA for the CDR3: TGTGCCAGCATGGAAACAGGGGGGCCGGACGAGCAGTACTTC.

The chain joins TRBV5-4 to TRBJ1-1, with 7 bases fitting TRBD1. Germline CDR1 is SGHNT and CDR2 is YYREEE (reference sequence). Germline trimming cut 4 bases from V and 1 base from J; bases unmatched to any gene: 4. The CDR3 consists of 14 residues. CDR3 in amino acids: CASSPGQTNTEAFF. Written as DNA, the CDR3 is TGTGCCAGCAGCCCGGGACAGACGAACACTGAAGCTTTCTTT.

The chain recombines TRBV28 with TRBJ1-1; D is unresolved. Germline V gene sequence: CDR1 MDHEN, CDR2 SYDVKM. CDR3 size: 11 residues. The V end was cut by 2 bases, the J end by 7 bases, with 5 bases between. CDR3: CASSLLSEAFF. CDR3 DNA sequence: TGTGCCAGCAGTTTACTAAGTGAAGCTTTCTTT.

The chain joins TRBV28 to TRBJ2-5, with D perhaps TRBD2 (5 bases). This CDR3 has 11 residues. V lost 10 bases and J 4 bases, leaving 10 bases between the germline ends. Germline loops: CDR1 MDHEN, CDR2 SYDVKM. CDR3 DNA: TGTGCCACGGGGTATGCAGAGACCCAGTACTTC. Protein: CATGYAETQYF.

CDR3 residues: CASSYSGQPNQPQHF. As DNA, the CDR3 is TGTGCCAGCAGTTACTCTGGGCAGCCCAATCAGCCCCAGCATTTT. The chain employs TRBV6-5 and TRBJ1-5; the D is unclear. The V end was cut by 0 bases, the J end by 3 bases, with 9 bases between. Looked up from germline, CDR1 is MNHEY and CDR2 is SVGAGI. This CDR3 has 15 amino acids.

This clone was counted only a few times. J is TRBJ2-1 and V is TRBV2, with 10 bases lining up with TRBD2. Germline V gives CDR1 SNHLY, CDR2 FYNNEI. This CDR3 has 17 amino acids. V was clipped by 4 bases and J by 0 bases; unmatched bases: 6. The chain's CDR3 is CASSVSGRPSSYNEQFF. DNA for the CDR3: TGTGCCAGCAGTGTTAGCGGGAGGCCCTCCTCCTACAATGAGCAGTTCTTC.

The chain joins TRBV6-1 to TRBJ2-7; TRBD1 agrees at 7 bases. Germline V gene data show CDR1 as MNHNS and CDR2 as SASEGT. Trimming took 1 base from V and 4 from J; bases not matched to a gene: 7. The CDR3 sequence is 15 residues long. The CDR3 loop is CASSEEKGATYEQYF. Here the CDR3 DNA reads TGTGCCAGCAGTGAAGAAAAGGGGGCAACGTACGAGCAGTACTTC.

This chain joins TRBV15 and TRBJ2-1; D gene ambiguous. V was cut by 0 bases and J by 2 bases, with 14 bases left in between. Germline V gene lookup returns CDR1 LNHNV and CDR2 YYDKDF (reference sequence). The CDR3 loop spans 17 amino acids. The chain's CDR3 is CATSRDISPGTYNEQFF. The CDR3 DNA reads as TGTGCCACCAGCAGAGATATTAGCCCCGGAACCTACAATGAGCAGTTCTTC.

The chain carries TRBV30 and TRBJ1-6; D perhaps matches TRBD1 (6 bases). Germline V gene data show CDR1 as GTSNPN and CDR2 as SVGIG (reference sequence). V lost 1 base and J 8 bases, leaving 9 bases between the germline ends. This CDR3 has 13 residues. CDR3 nucleotide sequence: TGTGCCTGGAGTGAGGGGGTGCATTCACCCCTCCACTTT. Its translation is CAWSEGVHSPLHF.

This chain uses TRBV12-3 or TRBV12-4 with TRBJ1-4; D uncertain. Trimming took off 5 bases at V and 5 bases at J, with 9 bases between the two ends. The CDR3 extends over 13 amino acids. CDR3 DNA: TGTGCCAGCAGTGTGACAAGAAATGAAAAACTGTTTTTT. Encoded protein: CASSVTRNEKLFF.

The rearrangement links TRBV5-1 to TRBJ1-1, with D possibly TRBD1 on 5 matching bases. There are 14 residues in the CDR3. The germline V gene has CDR1 SGHRS and CDR2 YFSETQ. Trimming cost V 4 bases and J 1 base, with 11 bases left between them. The CDR3: CASSTSTENTEAFF. The CDR3 DNA is TGCGCCAGCAGCACCTCGACAGAGAACACTGAAGCTTTCTTT.

This clone was counted a single time. The V call is TRBV30, the J call TRBJ1-2; TRBD1 agrees at 9 bases. The CDR3 loop spans 17 amino acids. Germline V lookup: CDR1 GTSNPN, CDR2 SVGIG (reference sequence). V lost 2 bases, J lost 1 base, and 11 bases stayed unmatched. The CDR3 loop reads CAWSTLIGTGRNYGYTF. In nucleotides, the CDR3 is TGTGCCTGGAGTACCTTAATTGGGACAGGGCGTAACTATGGCTACACCTTC.

The chain uses TRBV9 and TRBJ2-4, with 8 bases that match TRBD1. V was pared by 0 bases and J by 2 bases, with 10 bases of the junction left unmatched. The germline gives CDR1 SGDLS, CDR2 YYNGEE. This CDR3 spans 18 amino acids. CDR3 nucleotide sequence: TGTGCCAGCAGCGTAGTAGTCGACAGGGGTCTGACCAAAAACATTCAGTACTTC. This translates into CASSVVVDRGLTKNIQYF.

The genes are TRBV11-2 and TRBJ2-7; 7 bases are shared with TRBD1. The germline CDR1 and CDR2 sequences are SGHAT and FQNNGV. Trimming cost V 5 bases and J 3 bases; bases outside gene matches: 10. The CDR3 sequence is 15 residues long. Written as DNA, the CDR3 is TGTGCCAGCAGCCCCCGGGACAGTCGAAACTACGAGCAGTACTTC. It yields the protein CASSPRDSRNYEQYF.

The V call is TRBV6-5, the J call TRBJ2-4; TRBD1 matches at 7 bases. Trimming removed 2 bases from V and 15 bases from J; junction bases left unmatched: 10. Germline lookup yields CDR1 MNHEY and CDR2 SVGAGI. The CDR3 covers 13 residues. This CDR3 is CASSYAPGTVPYF. The CDR3 DNA follows: TGTGCCAGCAGTTACGCCCCCGGGACAGTCCCGTACTTC.

The CDR3 coding sequence is TGCGCCAGCAGCCAAAGGACAGGGACGGTGGAGGGCTACACCTTC. This gives the protein CASSQRTGTVEGYTF. This chain links TRBV5-1 with TRBJ1-2, with 8 bases aligning to TRBD1. Germline lookup yields CDR1 SGHRS and CDR2 YFSETQ. The V gene end was trimmed by 4 bases and the J gene end by 8 bases; junction bases not matched to a gene: 13. There are 15 residues in the CDR3.

The chain carries TRBV19 and TRBJ2-7; tentative D call: TRBD1 (5 bases). Per the germline V gene, CDR1 is LNHDA and CDR2 is SQIVND (reference sequence). The CDR3 contains 13 residues. Trimming removed 3 bases from V and 6 bases from J, with 12 bases in between. The DNA for the CDR3 is TGTGCCAGTAGTATGTTGGGGCGAGGCGAGCAGTACTTC. Its protein product is CASSMLGRGEQYF.

A single count supports this clone. The rearrangement links TRBV12-3 or TRBV12-4 to TRBJ1-1, with a possible D match to TRBD1 (5 bases). The germline V and J ends were trimmed by 7 bases and 0 bases, with 9 bases remaining between them. This CDR3 spans 13 amino acids. The CDR3 region has the DNA TGTGCCAGCACGCCAGGGTTGAACACTGAAGCTTTCTTT. This gives the protein CASTPGLNTEAFF.

The gene calls are TRBV23-1 and TRBJ1-5; D unclear. TRBV23-1 belongs to the ORF category, with a function that is uncertain. The CDR3 is 14 amino acids. Trimming removed 0 bases from V and 1 base from J, with 4 bases in between. Here the CDR3 DNA reads TGCGCCAGCAGTCAATCGTCGAGCAATCAGCCCCAGCATTTT. Translation gives CASSQSSSNQPQHF.

This clone came up once. V and J are TRBV15 and TRBJ1-1; D is unresolved. V dropped 4 bases and J dropped 10 bases, with 19 bases sitting between them. The CDR3 contains 14 residues. The germline V gene encodes CDR1 LNHNV and CDR2 YYDKDF (reference sequence). The CDR3 here is CATSNREAPGGAFF. DNA for the CDR3: TGTGCCACCAGCAACAGAGAGGCGCCCGGAGGAGCTTTCTTT.

This clone occurred once. This chain connects TRBV15 to TRBJ2-7; tentatively, D is TRBD1 (6 bases). The CDR3 loop spans 13 amino acids. The germline CDR1 and CDR2 sequences are LNHNV and YYDKDF (reference sequence). Trimming stripped 5 bases from V and 8 bases from J, with 16 bases between. CDR3 protein: CATSFAQGEKQYF. For the CDR3, the DNA is TGTGCCACCAGCTTTGCACAGGGAGAAAAGCAGTACTTC.